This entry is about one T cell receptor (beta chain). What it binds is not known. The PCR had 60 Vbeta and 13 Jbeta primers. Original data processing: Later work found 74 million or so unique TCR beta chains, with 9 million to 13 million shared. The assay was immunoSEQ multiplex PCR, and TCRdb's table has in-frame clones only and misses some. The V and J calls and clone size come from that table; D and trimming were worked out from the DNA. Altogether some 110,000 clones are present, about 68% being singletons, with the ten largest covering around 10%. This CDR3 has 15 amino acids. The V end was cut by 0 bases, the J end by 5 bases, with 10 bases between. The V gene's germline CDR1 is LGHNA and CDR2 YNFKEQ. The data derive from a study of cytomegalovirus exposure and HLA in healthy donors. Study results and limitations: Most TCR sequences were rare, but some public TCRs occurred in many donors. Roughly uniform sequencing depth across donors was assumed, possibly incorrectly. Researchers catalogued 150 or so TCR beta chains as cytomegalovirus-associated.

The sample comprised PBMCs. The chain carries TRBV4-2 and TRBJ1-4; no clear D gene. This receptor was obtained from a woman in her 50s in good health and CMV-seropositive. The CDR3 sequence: CASSQEEIVNEKLFF. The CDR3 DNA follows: TGTGCCAGCAGCCAAGAGGAGATAGTAAATGAAAAACTGTTTTTT.